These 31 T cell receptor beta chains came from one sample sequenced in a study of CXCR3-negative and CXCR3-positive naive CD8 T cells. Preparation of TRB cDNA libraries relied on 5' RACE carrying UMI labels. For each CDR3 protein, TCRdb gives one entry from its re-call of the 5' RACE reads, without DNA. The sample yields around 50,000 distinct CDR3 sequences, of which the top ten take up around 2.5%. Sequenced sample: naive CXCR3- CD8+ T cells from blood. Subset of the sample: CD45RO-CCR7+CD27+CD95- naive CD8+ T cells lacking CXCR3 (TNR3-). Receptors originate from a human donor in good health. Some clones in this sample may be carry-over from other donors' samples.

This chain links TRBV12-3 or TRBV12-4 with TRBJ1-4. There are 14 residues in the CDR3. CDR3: CASRPDGTNEKLFF.

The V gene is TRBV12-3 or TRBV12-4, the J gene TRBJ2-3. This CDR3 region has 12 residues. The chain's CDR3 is CASRDGTDTQYF.

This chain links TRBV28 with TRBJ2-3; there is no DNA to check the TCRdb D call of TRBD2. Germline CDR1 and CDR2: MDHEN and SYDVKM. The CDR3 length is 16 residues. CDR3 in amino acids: CASQAAVISSTDTQYF.

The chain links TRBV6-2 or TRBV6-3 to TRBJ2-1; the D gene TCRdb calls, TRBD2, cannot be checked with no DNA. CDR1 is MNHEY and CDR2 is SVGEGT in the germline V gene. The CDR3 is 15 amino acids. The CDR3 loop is CASSARLEGSDEQFF.

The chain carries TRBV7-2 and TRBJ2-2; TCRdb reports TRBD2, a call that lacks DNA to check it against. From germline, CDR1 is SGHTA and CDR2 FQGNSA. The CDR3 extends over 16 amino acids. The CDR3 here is CASSLGPGLNTGELFF.

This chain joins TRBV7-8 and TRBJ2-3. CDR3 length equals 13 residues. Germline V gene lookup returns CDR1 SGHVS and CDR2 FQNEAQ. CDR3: CASSTVSADTQYF.

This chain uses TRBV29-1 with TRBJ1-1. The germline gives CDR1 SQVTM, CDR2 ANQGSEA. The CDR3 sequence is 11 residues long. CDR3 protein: CSVEDDFEAFF.

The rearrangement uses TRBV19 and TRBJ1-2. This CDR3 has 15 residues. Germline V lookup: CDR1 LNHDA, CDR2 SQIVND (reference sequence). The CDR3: CASSKLEFASYGYTF.

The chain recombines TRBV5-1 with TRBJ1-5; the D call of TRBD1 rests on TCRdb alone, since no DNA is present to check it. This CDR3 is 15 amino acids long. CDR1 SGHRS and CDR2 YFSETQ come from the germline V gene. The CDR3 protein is CASSAGQGGNQPQHF.

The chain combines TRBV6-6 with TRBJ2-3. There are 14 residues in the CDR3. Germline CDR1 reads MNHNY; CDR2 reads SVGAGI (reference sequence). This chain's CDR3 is CASSYSSKPDTQYF.

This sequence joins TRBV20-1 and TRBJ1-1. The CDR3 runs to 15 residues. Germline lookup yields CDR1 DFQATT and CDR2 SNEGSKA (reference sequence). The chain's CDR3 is CSARDYGDITLEAFF.

CDR3 in amino acids: CASSQDPGDSRDAFF. The chain joins TRBV4-1 to TRBJ1-1; checking the TCRdb D call of TRBD1 is not possible without DNA. The CDR3 runs to 15 residues. The V gene's germline CDR1 is MGHRA and CDR2 YSYEKL.

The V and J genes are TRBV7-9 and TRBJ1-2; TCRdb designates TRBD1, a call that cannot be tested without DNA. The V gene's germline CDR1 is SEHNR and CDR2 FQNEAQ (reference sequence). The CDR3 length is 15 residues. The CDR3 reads CASSLSNRGLSGYTF.

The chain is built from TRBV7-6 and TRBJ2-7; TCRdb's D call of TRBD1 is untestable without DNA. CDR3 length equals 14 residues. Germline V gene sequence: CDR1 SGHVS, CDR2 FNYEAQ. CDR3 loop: CASSLIGGTPEQFF.

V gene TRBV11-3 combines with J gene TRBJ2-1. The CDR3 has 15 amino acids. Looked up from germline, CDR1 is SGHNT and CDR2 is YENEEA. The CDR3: CASSLDQVGYNEQFF.

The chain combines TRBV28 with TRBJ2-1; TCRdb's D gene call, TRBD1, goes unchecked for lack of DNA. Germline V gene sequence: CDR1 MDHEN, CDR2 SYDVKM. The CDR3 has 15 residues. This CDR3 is CASSPWGDRDDEQFF.

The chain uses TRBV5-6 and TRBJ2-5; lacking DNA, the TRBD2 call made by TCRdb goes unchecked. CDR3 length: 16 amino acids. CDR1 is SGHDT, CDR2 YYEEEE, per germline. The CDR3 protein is CASSNGVWLAKETQYF.

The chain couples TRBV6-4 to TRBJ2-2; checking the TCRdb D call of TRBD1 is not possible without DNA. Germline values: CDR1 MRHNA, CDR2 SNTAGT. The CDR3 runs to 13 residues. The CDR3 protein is CASSPENTGELFF.

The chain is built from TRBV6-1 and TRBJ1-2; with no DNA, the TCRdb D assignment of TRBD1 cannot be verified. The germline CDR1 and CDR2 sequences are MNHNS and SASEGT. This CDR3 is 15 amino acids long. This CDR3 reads CASSEFAGSNYGYTF.

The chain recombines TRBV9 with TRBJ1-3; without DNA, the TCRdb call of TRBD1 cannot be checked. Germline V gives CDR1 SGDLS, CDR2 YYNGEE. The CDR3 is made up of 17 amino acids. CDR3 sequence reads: CASSESQQGFGGNTIYF.

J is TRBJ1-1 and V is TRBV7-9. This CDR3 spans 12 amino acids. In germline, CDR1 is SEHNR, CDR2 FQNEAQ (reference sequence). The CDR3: CASSQPGVEAFF.

The CDR3 spells CASSLEGHSNQPQHF. The chain links TRBV5-6 to TRBJ1-5. Germline CDR1 reads SGHDT; CDR2 reads YYEEEE. The CDR3 is 15 residues long.

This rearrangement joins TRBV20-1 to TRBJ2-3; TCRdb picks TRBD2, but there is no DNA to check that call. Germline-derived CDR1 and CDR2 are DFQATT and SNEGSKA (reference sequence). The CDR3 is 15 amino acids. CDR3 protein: CSARIGREYTDTQYF.

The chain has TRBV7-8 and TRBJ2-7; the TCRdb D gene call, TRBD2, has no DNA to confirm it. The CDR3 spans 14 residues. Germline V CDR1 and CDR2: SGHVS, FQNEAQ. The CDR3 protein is CASNLGLDSYEQYF.

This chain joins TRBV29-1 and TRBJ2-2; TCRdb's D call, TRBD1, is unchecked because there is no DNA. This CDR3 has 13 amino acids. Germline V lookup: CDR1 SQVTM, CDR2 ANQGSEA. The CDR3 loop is CSVEQGGAGELFF.

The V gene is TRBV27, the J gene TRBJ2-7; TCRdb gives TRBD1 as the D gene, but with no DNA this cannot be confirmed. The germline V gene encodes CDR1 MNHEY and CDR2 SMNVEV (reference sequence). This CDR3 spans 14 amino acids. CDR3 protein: CASSWGTGGYEQYF.

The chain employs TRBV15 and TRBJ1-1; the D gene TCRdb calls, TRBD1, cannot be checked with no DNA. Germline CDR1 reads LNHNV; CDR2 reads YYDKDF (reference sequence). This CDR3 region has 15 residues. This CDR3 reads CATSRNREPNTEAFF.

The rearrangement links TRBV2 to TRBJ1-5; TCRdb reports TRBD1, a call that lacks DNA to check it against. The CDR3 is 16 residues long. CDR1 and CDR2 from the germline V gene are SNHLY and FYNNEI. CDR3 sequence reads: CASSEERQGGHQPQHF.

CDR3 loop: CASSSRTGNEQFF. J is TRBJ2-1 and V is TRBV6-2 or TRBV6-3; TCRdb's assignment of TRBD1 cannot be checked, as there is no DNA. Per the germline V gene, CDR1 is MNHEY and CDR2 is SVGEGT. The CDR3 spans 13 residues.

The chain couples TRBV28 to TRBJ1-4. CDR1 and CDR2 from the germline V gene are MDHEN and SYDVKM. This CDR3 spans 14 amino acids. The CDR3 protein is CASSPGTENEKLFF.

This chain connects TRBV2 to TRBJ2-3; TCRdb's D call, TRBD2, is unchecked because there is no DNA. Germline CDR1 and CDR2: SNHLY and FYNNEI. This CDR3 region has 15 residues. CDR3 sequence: CASSEGFREADTQYF.